This T cell receptor (beta chain) was found in a study of control samples from healthy donors and cancer patients. Assay: immunoSEQ multiplex PCR; the TCRdb copy retains only in-frame clones and omits some. The top ten hold approximately 14% of the sample, which has 77,000 or so clones, 91% seen once. Germline loops: CDR1 MNHNY, CDR2 SVGAGI (reference sequence). Deletions cut 6 bases from V and 10 bases from J, with 15 bases between. CDR3 length equals 12 residues. This clone was observed a few times. Sequencing input: blood. The chain has TRBV6-6 and TRBJ1-1; TRBD1 might be the D (5 bases). The sequence was obtained from a man aged 25 to 45 in good health. For the CDR3, the DNA is TGTGCCAGCAGCTCCAGGGAGAGGGGAGCTTTCTTT. Amino acids: CASSSRERGAFF.